The 28 T cell receptor beta chains below come from one sample, sequenced in a study of blood T cell repertoires in COVID-19. The table came from immunoSEQ multiplex PCR; TCRdb's copy has only in-frame clones and leaves some out. Of under 400,000 clones listed, 90% were seen once; the top ten hold 6% to 7.5%. The specimen was peripheral blood. The receptors were gathered from a man between 18 and 35 years old with active or convalescent COVID-19.

The chain links TRBV7-6 to TRBJ1-6; a weak D match, TRBD1 (5 bases). The CDR3 is made up of 14 amino acids. Per the germline V gene, CDR1 is SGHVS and CDR2 is FNYEAQ. With 0 bases removed from V and 8 bases from J, the gap between germline ends came to 8 bases. As DNA, the CDR3 is TGTGCCAGCAGCTTAGCGTCGACAGATTCACCCCTCCACTTT. This gives the protein CASSLASTDSPLHF.

This clone appeared once. The gene calls are TRBV7-3 and TRBJ2-7; 7 positions agree with TRBD1. CDR1 and CDR2 (germline): SGHTA, FQGTGA. This CDR3 contains 13 residues. V trimming: 4 bases; J trimming: 7 bases; junction bases outside the gene matches: 7. CDR3 residues: CASSSDRVGEQYF. The CDR3 coding sequence is TGTGCCAGCAGCTCCGACAGGGTTGGTGAGCAGTACTTC. Using reference TRBV7-3 and TRBJ2-7 for the parts outside the CDR3, the full variable domain is GAGVSQTPSNKVTEKGKYVELRCDPISGHTALYWYRQSLGQGPEFLIYFQGTGAADDSGLPNDRFFAVRPEGSVSTLKIQRTERGDSAVYLCASSSDRVGEQYFGPGTRLTVT.

The rearrangement links TRBV24-1 to TRBJ2-2; 11 bases map to TRBD2. Germline V lookup: CDR1 KGHDR, CDR2 SFDVKD. The CDR3 covers 18 residues. The V segment lost 5 bases and the J segment 2 bases; nucleotides outside the gene matches: 9. The CDR3 coding sequence is TGTGCCACCAGTGTCGGGACTAGCGGAGCCTTTAACACCGGGGAGCTGTTTTTT. Its translation is CATSVGTSGAFNTGELFF.

This clone appeared once. V gene TRBV4-3 combines with J gene TRBJ1-1; unclear D gene. The CDR3 extends over 13 amino acids. Trimming took 2 bases from V and 7 from J, leaving 11 bases between them. Looked up from germline, CDR1 is LGHNA and CDR2 is YSLEER. The CDR3 nucleotides are TGCGCCAGCAGCCAAATGAGGGCAGGTGAAGCTTTCTTT. It yields the protein CASSQMRAGEAFF.

This rearrangement joins TRBV7-2 to TRBJ1-2; D is ambiguous. Germline CDR1 SGHTA, CDR2 FQGNSA. The CDR3 consists of 14 residues. Trimming pared 5 bases from V and 4 bases from J, leaving 14 bases between. CDR3 DNA sequence: TGTGCCAGCAGCCTCAACAGTGTCGGCTATGGCTACACCTTC. Protein: CASSLNSVGYGYTF.

The V call is TRBV7-3, the J call TRBJ2-3; 9 bases match TRBD1. Germline CDR1 and CDR2: SGHTA and FQGTGA. Trimming at V came to 2 bases and at J to 3 bases, leaving 6 bases not matched to a gene. This CDR3 contains 16 residues. The CDR3 spells CASSLLGQGLTDTQYF. In nucleotides, the CDR3 is TGTGCCAGCAGCTTATTGGGACAGGGTCTGACAGATACGCAGTATTTT. The complete variable domain, with remaining parts taken from reference TRBV7-3 and TRBJ2-3, reads GAGVSQTPSNKVTEKGKYVELRCDPISGHTALYWYRQSLGQGPEFLIYFQGTGAADDSGLPNDRFFAVRPEGSVSTLKIQRTERGDSAVYLCASSLLGQGLTDTQYFGPGTRLTVL.

The chain uses TRBV7-3 and TRBJ2-7; TRBD1 might be the D (5 bases). This CDR3 spans 13 amino acids. Trimming left V 3 bases short and J 1 base short, with 7 bases between. From germline, CDR1 is SGHTA and CDR2 FQGTGA. This CDR3 reads CASSFDRSYEQYF. The CDR3 nucleotides read TGTGCCAGCAGCTTCGACAGATCCTACGAGCAGTACTTC.

This sequence joins TRBV21-1 and TRBJ1-2; the DNA was not compared with TRBD1, the D call given in the table. TRBV21-1 is a listed pseudogene. The CDR3 is 13 residues long. The CDR3 nucleotides are TGTGCCAGCAGCTCCCGGGACAGGGGTGGCTACACCTTC. Translation: CASSSRDRGGYTF.

The chain couples TRBV27 to TRBJ1-2, with TRBD1 as a possible D gene (6 bases). Germline V CDR1 and CDR2: MNHEY, SMNVEV (reference sequence). The CDR3 runs to 14 residues. V gave up 6 bases and J gave up 8 bases, with 19 bases separating them. As DNA, the CDR3 is TGTGCCAGCAGAATGATGACGCAGGGGCAGGGCTACACCTTC. It specifies CASRMMTQGQGYTF.

J is TRBJ2-1 and V is TRBV7-9; D is perhaps TRBD1 (5 bases). Trimming took 5 bases from V and 10 from J, leaving 9 bases between them. The CDR3 runs 11 residues. CDR1 SEHNR and CDR2 FQNEAQ come from the germline V gene (reference sequence). In DNA, the CDR3 is TGTGCCAGCAGCCCAGGGTGGGAGCAGTTCTTC. Its translation is CASSPGWEQFF.

The CDR3 region is CAGGLAGHNEQFF. The DNA for the CDR3 is TGTGCCGGGGGGCTAGCGGGGCACAATGAGCAGTTCTTC. The rearrangement uses TRBV7-2 and TRBJ2-1; 9 bases match TRBD2. CDR3 length: 13 amino acids. The V segment lost 11 bases and the J segment 5 bases; nucleotides outside the gene matches: 7. Germline lookup yields CDR1 SGHTA and CDR2 FQGNSA. Full variable domain (outside the CDR3, taken from reference TRBV7-2 and TRBJ2-1): GAGVSQSPSNKVTEKGKDVELRCDPISGHTALYWYRQSLGQGLEFLIYFQGNSAPDKSGLPSDRFSAERTGGSVSTLTIQRTQQEDSAVYLCAGGLAGHNEQFFGPGTRLTVL.

The chain employs TRBV5-6 and TRBJ2-7; unclear D gene. V lost 2 bases and J lost 5, with 5 bases in between. The CDR3 consists of 11 residues. Looked up from germline, CDR1 is SGHDT and CDR2 is YYEEEE. In DNA form, the CDR3 reads TGTGCCAGCAGCTTTTCCAACGAGCAGTACTTC. This translates into CASSFSNEQYF.

This sequence joins TRBV11-2 and TRBJ2-3, with 9 bases lining up with TRBD2. Trimming took 5 bases from V and 6 from J; bases not matched to a gene: 15. Germline-derived CDR1 and CDR2 are SGHAT and FQNNGV. The CDR3 loop spans 17 amino acids. The CDR3 spells CASSAGTSRAGADTQYF. DNA of the CDR3: TGTGCCAGCAGCGCCGGGACTAGCCGAGCCGGGGCGGATACGCAGTATTTT.

This chain connects TRBV3-1 (or the pseudogene TRBV3-2) to TRBJ2-3; a possible D gene is TRBD1 (5 bases). This CDR3 comprises 15 residues. V was clipped by 2 bases and J by 0 bases, with 9 bases between them. Germline CDR1 reads LGHDT; CDR2 reads YNNKEL (reference sequence). The CDR3 nucleotides are TGTGCCAGCAGCCAAAGGGGTCGCAGCACAGATACGCAGTATTTT. This codes for CASSQRGRSTDTQYF.

This clone was counted only a few times. The chain employs TRBV12-2 and TRBJ1-3; TRBD1 is the table's D call, not checked against the DNA. TRBV12-2 is deemed a pseudogene. CDR3 length: 17 amino acids. DNA of the CDR3: TGTGCAAGTCGCTTAATCGGTGTACAGGTACTTGGAAACACCATATATTTT. Translation: CASRLIGVQVLGNTIYF.

This sequence joins TRBV6-2 or TRBV6-3 and TRBJ2-7; D possibly corresponds to TRBD2 (6 bases). This CDR3 contains 16 residues. From germline, CDR1 is MNHEY and CDR2 SVGEGT. Deletions cut 2 bases from V and 4 bases from J, with 18 bases between. The CDR3: CASSYPQLAGIYEQYF. CDR3 DNA sequence: TGTGCCAGCAGTTACCCCCAGTTGGCGGGAATATACGAGCAGTACTTC.

On this clone itself: Additional DNA sequences in this sample encode the identical CDR3. This rearrangement joins TRBV18 to TRBJ2-5, with a possible D match to TRBD1 (6 bases). The V end lost 0 bases, the J end lost 2 bases, and 13 bases lay between the germline ends. The germline V gene encodes CDR1 KGHSH and CDR2 LQKENI. This CDR3 has 16 residues. The CDR3 DNA sequence: TGTGCCAGCTCACCACCGGGGTTAACAGGGCAAGAGACCCAGTACTTC. It specifies CASSPPGLTGQETQYF.

DNA of the CDR3: TGTGCCAGTAGTCCGACTAGTTACAATGAGCAGTTCTTC. Translation gives CASSPTSYNEQFF. The chain recombines TRBV19 with TRBJ2-1; D possibly corresponds to TRBD2 (6 bases). The germline gives CDR1 LNHDA, CDR2 SQIVND (reference sequence). V lost 5 bases, J lost 4 bases, and 9 bases lay in between. The CDR3 covers 13 residues.

V and J are TRBV6-5 and TRBJ1-4; unclear D gene. Germline V gene lookup returns CDR1 MNHEY and CDR2 SVGAGI. The CDR3 consists of 16 residues. V was clipped by 0 bases and J by 0 bases, with 8 bases between them. CDR3 DNA: TGTGCCAGCAGTTACTCGAAAGTAGCAACTAATGAAAAACTGTTTTTT. Protein sequence: CASSYSKVATNEKLFF.

This rearrangement joins TRBV27 to TRBJ2-7; D may be TRBD1 (6 bases). The CDR3 is 14 amino acids. CDR1 and CDR2 (germline): MNHEY, SMNVEV (reference sequence). V lost 5 bases to trimming and J lost 0 bases, with 11 bases between them. For the CDR3, the DNA is TGTGCCAGCAGTCCCCGGACAGCCTCCTACGAGCAGTACTTC. Its translation is CASSPRTASYEQYF.

In its sample, this clone was seen a few times. The rearrangement uses TRBV5-1 and TRBJ1-1; unclear D gene. V was pared by 4 bases and J by 1 base, with 14 bases between. Germline lookup yields CDR1 SGHRS and CDR2 YFSETQ. CDR3 length: 15 amino acids. The CDR3 protein is CASSLTIVRNTEAFF. In DNA form, the CDR3 reads TGCGCCAGCAGCCTCACTATAGTCCGGAACACTGAAGCTTTCTTT.

This chain joins TRBV21-1 and TRBJ1-6; TRBD1, as called in the table, went unchecked against the DNA. TRBV21-1 is a pseudogene. The CDR3 runs to 18 residues. The CDR3 region has the DNA TGTGCCAGCTCCTCGAGACAGGGACTTTTCTCCTATAATTCACCCCTCCACTTT. Protein product: CASSSRQGLFSYNSPLHF.

This clone has a single count. The V gene is TRBV6-5, the J gene TRBJ2-2, with a possible D match to TRBD1 (6 bases). The V gene's germline CDR1 is MNHEY and CDR2 SVGAGI. The CDR3 is 13 amino acids. Trimming shortened V by 5 bases and J by 6 bases, and 10 bases separated the two germline ends. The CDR3, as DNA: TGTGCCAGCAGTAATACAGGGCCCGGGGAGCTGTTTTTT. Its protein product is CASSNTGPGELFF.

V is TRBV2 and J is TRBJ2-3; TRBD1 aligns across 10 bases. From germline, CDR1 is SNHLY and CDR2 FYNNEI. Trimming at V came to 8 bases and at J to 2 bases, leaving 7 bases not matched to a gene. The CDR3 is made up of 15 amino acids. The CDR3 loop is CASGDRGTSTDTQYF. CDR3 nucleotides: TGTGCCAGCGGGGACAGGGGCACGTCCACAGATACGCAGTATTTT.

The rearrangement joins TRBV27 to TRBJ1-6, with 7 bases identical to TRBD1. The CDR3 length is 14 residues. Trimming cost V 4 bases and J 4 bases; bases outside gene matches: 1. Germline CDR1 is MNHEY and CDR2 is SMNVEV (reference sequence). CDR3 in DNA: TGTGCCAGCAGTTCGGGACAGTATAATTCACCCCTCCACTTT. Protein: CASSSGQYNSPLHF.

The gene calls are TRBV7-3 and TRBJ2-6; TRBD1 matches at 9 bases. Germline V CDR1 and CDR2: SGHTA, FQGTGA. Trimming took 4 bases from V and 0 from J; bases not matched to a gene: 7. The CDR3 is 18 residues long. The CDR3 is CASSSPDRGRSGANVLTF. CDR3 DNA: TGTGCCAGCAGCTCCCCGGACAGGGGCCGCTCTGGGGCCAACGTCCTGACTTTC.

V and J are TRBV30 and TRBJ2-2, with 7 bases fitting TRBD2. The CDR3 consists of 15 residues. The J segment lost 5 bases and the V segment lost 3 bases, leaving 9 bases of the junction unmatched. Germline values: CDR1 GTSNPN, CDR2 SVGIG (reference sequence). The chain's CDR3 is CAWRWAGVGTGELFF. In DNA form, the CDR3 reads TGTGCCTGGAGGTGGGCGGGAGTAGGTACCGGGGAGCTGTTTTTT.

This sequence joins TRBV3-1 (or the pseudogene TRBV3-2) and TRBJ1-1; D ambiguous. Between the trimmed V and J ends, which lost 3 bases and 5 bases, there was a span of 10 bases. The CDR3 spans 13 residues. Germline V CDR1 and CDR2: LGHDT, YNNKEL (reference sequence). CDR3 coding DNA: TGTGCCAGCAGCCACGATATGGCTACTGAAGCTTTCTTT. Translated: CASSHDMATEAFF.